The 23 T cell receptor beta chains in this list originate from one sample, sequenced in a study of OX40 agonist ivuxolimab in advanced cancers. Measured with immunoSEQ multiplex PCR; TCRdb has only the in-frame clones, and not every one. The sample has 75,000 to 95,000 clones, approximately 92% seen once. The sequencing here drew on CD4+ or CD8+ T cells sorted from blood, taken in a trial of the OX40 agonist ivuxolimab. The receptor source for this set is an adult with an advanced solid tumor such as melanoma, head and neck, liver or kidney cancer.

A single count supports this clone. This chain connects TRBV30 to TRBJ1-4; D is ambiguous. V shed 1 base and J shed 5 bases, with 5 bases lying between them. The V gene's germline CDR1 is GTSNPN and CDR2 SVGIG (reference sequence). The CDR3 sequence is 12 residues long. CDR3 sequence: CAWSAVNEKLFF. CDR3 in DNA: TGTGCCTGGAGTGCTGTCAATGAAAAACTGTTTTTT.

The V and J genes are TRBV19 and TRBJ2-5; no firm D call. Germline V gene sequence: CDR1 LNHDA, CDR2 SQIVND (reference sequence). The length of the CDR3 is 11 residues. The V and J ends lost 11 bases and 4 bases respectively, with 11 bases between them. The CDR3 nucleotides read TGTGCCTCCCGAGGTCTAGAGACCCAGTACTTC. Its translation: CASRGLETQYF.

The gene calls are TRBV11-3 and TRBJ2-1; D unresolved. The V gene's germline CDR1 is SGHNT and CDR2 YENEEA. CDR3 length: 15 amino acids. V was clipped by 1 base and J by 0 bases, with 7 bases between them. The CDR3 DNA reads as TGTGCCAGCAGCTTAGGGGCAGTCTCCTACAATGAGCAGTTCTTC. It encodes CASSLGAVSYNEQFF.

This clone is medium-sized in the sample. This chain connects TRBV5-4 to TRBJ2-2, with TRBD1 as a possible D gene (6 bases). Trimming cost V 0 bases and J 7 bases, with 10 bases left between them. There are 14 residues in the CDR3. Germline CDR1 and CDR2: SGHNT and YYREEE (reference sequence). The CDR3 reads CASSLGRGSGELFF. DNA of the CDR3: TGTGCCAGCAGCTTGGGCAGGGGAAGCGGGGAGCTGTTTTTT. Drawing the rest from reference TRBV5-4 and TRBJ2-2, the complete variable domain is ETGVTQSPTHLIKTRGQQVTLRCSSQSGHNTVSWYQQALGQGPQFIFQYYREEENGRGNFPPRFSGLQFPNYSSELNVNALELDDSALYLCASSLGRGSGELFFGEGSRLTVL.

The CDR3 coding sequence is TGTGCCAGCAGCACTCGGGACTGGCAAGATACGCAGTATTTT. Translated: CASSTRDWQDTQYF. The chain employs TRBV7-9 and TRBJ2-3; TRBD2 might be the D (6 bases). V was cut by 5 bases and J by 5 bases, with 14 bases left in between. The length of the CDR3 is 14 residues. Per germline, CDR1 SEHNR and CDR2 FQNEAQ (reference sequence).

This chain connects TRBV19 to TRBJ2-3, with D perhaps matching TRBD1 or TRBD2 (5 bases each). V gave up 5 bases and J gave up 2 bases, with 14 bases separating them. The CDR3 spans 15 residues. Germline-derived CDR1 and CDR2 are LNHDA and SQIVND (reference sequence). The CDR3 sequence is CASSPWGRHTDTQYF. CDR3 DNA sequence: TGTGCCAGTAGTCCCTGGGGACGCCACACAGATACGCAGTATTTT.

The chain couples TRBV5-1 to TRBJ2-6, with D unresolved. The CDR3 is made up of 15 amino acids. V lost 0 bases, J lost 1 base, and 5 bases lay in between. The germline V gene encodes CDR1 SGHRS and CDR2 YFSETQ. The CDR3 is CASSLVASGANVLTF. The CDR3 DNA is TGCGCCAGCAGCTTGGTAGCTTCTGGGGCCAACGTCCTGACTTTC.

J is TRBJ2-2 and V is TRBV11-2; TRBD2 matches at 10 bases. The V gene end was trimmed by 3 bases and the J gene end by 6 bases; junction bases not matched to a gene: 7. The CDR3 consists of 16 residues. Per the germline V gene, CDR1 is SGHAT and CDR2 is FQNNGV. The CDR3 protein is CASSFNPSGSSGELFF. The CDR3 DNA reads TGTGCCAGCAGCTTTAATCCTAGCGGGAGTTCCGGGGAGCTGTTTTTT.

J is TRBJ2-1 and V is TRBV6-1; D is ambiguous. V lost 0 bases and J 10 bases, leaving 1 base between the germline ends. CDR3 size: 10 residues. Germline values: CDR1 MNHNS, CDR2 SASEGT. The CDR3 DNA is TGTGCCAGCAGTGAAGCGGAGCAGTTCTTC. Its translation is CASSEAEQFF.

The rearrangement joins TRBV19 to TRBJ2-4; TRBD2 is a possible D gene (5 bases). The CDR3 is made up of 16 amino acids. CDR1 LNHDA and CDR2 SQIVND come from the germline V gene (reference sequence). Trimming removed 5 bases at V and 7 bases at J, with 21 bases between. CDR3 DNA sequence: TGTGCCAGTAGTGCAGGCCCGGGGAGCTACGTGAACATTCAGTACTTC. Protein: CASSAGPGSYVNIQYF. Full variable domain (rest looked up from reference TRBV19 and TRBJ2-4): DGGITQSPKYLFRKEGQNVTLSCEQNLNHDAMYWYRQDPGQGLRLIYYSQIVNDFQKGDIAEGYSVSREKKESFPLTVTSAQKNPTAFYLCASSAGPGSYVNIQYFGAGTRLSVL.

This chain connects TRBV28 to TRBJ1-3; TRBD1 might be the D (6 bases). Deletions cut 4 bases from V and 4 bases from J, with 14 bases between. Germline CDR1 and CDR2: MDHEN and SYDVKM. This CDR3 has 15 amino acids. The CDR3 DNA reads as TGTGCCAGCAGTTCCGCCCCGGGGGCCGGAAACACCATATATTTT. Translating gives CASSSAPGAGNTIYF.

The V and J genes are TRBV6-1 and TRBJ1-5; maybe TRBD1 (5 bases). This CDR3 comprises 15 residues. Per the germline V gene, CDR1 is MNHNS and CDR2 is SASEGT. Trimming shortened V by 1 base and J by 4 bases, and 11 bases separated the two germline ends. The CDR3 coding sequence is TGTGCCAGCAGTGAAGAGCAGGGAATTAATCAGCCCCAGCATTTT. Amino acids: CASSEEQGINQPQHF.

This clone was counted a few times. The rearrangement joins TRBV7-3 to TRBJ1-1; D not certain. V lost 1 base to trimming and J lost 1 base, with 10 bases between them. The germline gives CDR1 SGHTA, CDR2 FQGTGA. The CDR3 length is 15 residues. In DNA form, the CDR3 reads TGTGCCAGCAGCTTAAGTGGGGTCCCGAACACTGAAGCTTTCTTT. This translates into CASSLSGVPNTEAFF.

The J gene is TRBJ2-5, the V gene TRBV5-1; D may be TRBD1 or TRBD2 (5 bases each). The CDR3 length is 14 residues. Deletions cut 1 base from V and 5 bases from J, with 12 bases between. Germline CDR1 SGHRS, CDR2 YFSETQ. The DNA of the CDR3 is TGCGCCAGCAGCTTGCGGGACCCCATGGAGACCCAGTACTTC. Encoded protein: CASSLRDPMETQYF.

The V and J genes are TRBV5-1 and TRBJ2-2, with D possibly called TRBD1 or TRBD2 (5 bases each). Germline CDR1 SGHRS, CDR2 YFSETQ. V lost 0 bases and J 5 bases, leaving 11 bases between the germline ends. The CDR3 has 15 amino acids. As DNA, the CDR3 is TGCGCCAGCAGCTTGGGGGGAGCAGGGACCGGGGAGCTGTTTTTT. Protein product: CASSLGGAGTGELFF.

The gene calls are TRBV25-1 and TRBJ2-7; D is ambiguous. The V gene's germline CDR1 is MGHDK and CDR2 SYGVNS. The length of the CDR3 is 12 residues. V dropped 6 bases and J dropped 3 bases, with 9 bases sitting between them. The CDR3 loop is CASSRTYYEQYF. The CDR3 coding sequence is TGTGCCAGCAGCAGAACGTACTACGAGCAGTACTTC.

This sequence joins TRBV28 and TRBJ2-7; the match to TRBD2 covers 9 bases. After removal of 5 bases from V and 8 bases from J, the junction contained 13 bases not matched to a gene. Germline assignment: CDR1 MDHEN and CDR2 SYDVKM. The CDR3 has 15 amino acids. The DNA of the CDR3 is TGTGCCAGCAGTCCCCTAGGGCTAGCGGGACCAAAGCAGTACTTC. It translates to CASSPLGLAGPKQYF.

DNA for the CDR3: TGTGCCAGCAGCCGAGGGACTAGCGGGAAAGATACGCAGTATTTT. Residues: CASSRGTSGKDTQYF. The V gene is TRBV7-2, the J gene TRBJ2-3; 13 positions agree with TRBD2. CDR3 length: 15 amino acids. The trim removed 5 bases at V and 5 bases at J, leaving 4 bases unmatched. Germline CDR1 is SGHTA and CDR2 is FQGNSA.

This chain uses TRBV5-1 with TRBJ2-1, with 9 bases lining up with TRBD2. V lost 4 bases, J lost 8 bases, and 10 bases stayed unmatched. In germline, CDR1 is SGHRS, CDR2 YFSETQ. There are 15 residues in the CDR3. CDR3 in amino acids: CASSSRLADIDEQFF. CDR3 sequence (DNA): TGCGCCAGCAGCAGTCGACTAGCGGATATCGATGAGCAGTTCTTC.

V and J are TRBV5-4 and TRBJ1-2; no definite D call. Trimming took 3 bases from V and 4 from J, leaving 13 bases between them. Per germline, CDR1 SGHNT and CDR2 YYREEE (reference sequence). The length of the CDR3 is 14 residues. CDR3 sequence reads: CASSSQDRTYGYTF. The CDR3 bases are TGTGCCAGCAGCTCCCAGGACCGGACCTATGGCTACACCTTC.

The chain is built from TRBV7-6 and TRBJ1-5; possible D gene TRBD1, 5 bases. CDR1 is SGHVS, CDR2 FNYEAQ, per germline. The CDR3 contains 16 residues. Trimming stripped 5 bases from V and 0 bases from J, with 14 bases between. For the CDR3, the DNA is TGTGCCAGCAGCCCTGGGCAGGGCTATAGCAATCAGCCCCAGCATTTT. Translating gives CASSPGQGYSNQPQHF. Full variable domain (rest looked up from reference TRBV7-6 and TRBJ1-5): GAGVSQSPRYKVTKRGQDVALRCDPISGHVSLYWYRQALGQGPEFLTYFNYEAQQDKSGLPNDRFSAERPEGSISTLTIQRTEQRDSAMYRCASSPGQGYSNQPQHFGDGTRLSIL.

This chain uses TRBV7-2 with TRBJ2-1; D is ambiguous. This CDR3 spans 14 amino acids. Germline-derived CDR1 and CDR2 are SGHTA and FQGNSA. Trimming removed 1 base from V and 6 bases from J, with 10 bases in between. CDR3 protein: CASSLGLVSNEQFF. The CDR3 nucleotides are TGTGCCAGCAGCTTAGGGCTAGTCTCCAATGAGCAGTTCTTC.

V usage is TRBV5-6 and J usage is TRBJ1-1, with 9 bases that match TRBD1. In germline, CDR1 is SGHDT, CDR2 YYEEEE. The J segment lost 5 bases and the V segment lost 2 bases, leaving 1 base of the junction unmatched. The CDR3 totals 13 residues. CDR3 coding DNA: TGTGCCAGCAGCTTCGACAGGGGGACTGAAGCTTTCTTT. Protein product: CASSFDRGTEAFF.